The 19 T cell receptor beta chains in this list originate from one sample, sequenced in a study of OX40 agonist ivuxolimab in advanced cancers. Here immunoSEQ multiplex PCR was the method, and the copy in TCRdb shows in-frame clones only, minus some. The sample contains about 22,000 clones, about 79% of which appear only once. The sequencing used CD4+ or CD8+ T cells sorted from blood, collected in a trial of the OX40 agonist ivuxolimab. The source is an adult with an advanced solid tumor such as melanoma, head and neck, liver or kidney cancer.

The rearrangement joins TRBV30 to TRBJ2-5; D not certain. Trimming removed 4 bases from V and 7 bases from J, with 4 bases in between. The CDR3 runs to 9 residues. Germline V lookup: CDR1 GTSNPN, CDR2 SVGIG (reference sequence). The CDR3 nucleotides read TGTGCCTGGAAGCTGACCCAGTACTTC. Amino acids: CAWKLTQYF.

The CDR3, as DNA: TGTGCCAGCAGCTTAGATACGTTCTCCTACGAGCAGTACTTC. Translated: CASSLDTFSYEQYF. This rearrangement joins TRBV7-2 to TRBJ2-7; no definite D call. V lost 1 base to trimming and J lost 0 bases, with 7 bases between them. Per the germline V gene, CDR1 is SGHTA and CDR2 is FQGNSA. CDR3 length: 14 residues.

This sequence joins TRBV5-6 and TRBJ1-2; no clear D gene. Between the trimmed V and J ends, which lost 1 base and 4 bases, there was a span of 17 bases. Germline V gives CDR1 SGHDT, CDR2 YYEEEE. The CDR3 covers 16 residues. The chain's CDR3 is CASSLKPQTSFYGYTF. The CDR3 DNA reads TGTGCCAGCAGCTTGAAGCCTCAAACGAGCTTCTATGGCTACACCTTC.

By sample fraction, this clone is medium-sized. The chain carries TRBV9 and TRBJ1-1, with unresolved D. V lost 0 bases to trimming and J lost 1 base, with 4 bases between them. CDR1 and CDR2 (germline): SGDLS, YYNGEE. This CDR3 is built from 13 residues. CDR3 sequence: CASSVDWNTEAFF. CDR3 coding DNA: TGTGCCAGCAGCGTAGACTGGAACACTGAAGCTTTCTTT. Full variable domain (missing parts from reference TRBV9 and TRBJ1-1): DSGVTQTPKHLITATGQRVTLRCSPRSGDLSVYWYQQSLDQGLQFLIQYYNGEERAKGNILERFSAQQFPDLHSELNLSSLELGDSALYFCASSVDWNTEAFFGQGTRLTVV.

The rearrangement links TRBV6-4 to TRBJ2-3; TRBD2 is a possible D gene (5 bases). V gave up 4 bases and J gave up 4 bases, with 9 bases separating them. CDR3 length: 13 residues. CDR1 and CDR2 (germline): MRHNA, SNTAGT. The CDR3 sequence: CASSGGPADTQYF. The CDR3 DNA reads TGTGCCAGCAGTGGAGGGCCCGCAGATACGCAGTATTTT.

The chain links TRBV11-2 to TRBJ2-3; no clear D gene. This CDR3 spans 13 amino acids. Germline CDR1 SGHAT, CDR2 FQNNGV. Deletions cut 1 base from V and 7 bases from J, with 9 bases between. Here the CDR3 reads CASSLGLINTQYF. CDR3 bases: TGTGCCAGCAGCTTAGGACTGATAAATACGCAGTATTTT.

V gene TRBV5-1 combines with J gene TRBJ2-7, with 10 bases lining up with TRBD1. Unmatched junction bases numbered 7, after V lost 3 bases and J lost 1 base. The CDR3 sequence is 16 residues long. CDR1 and CDR2 from the germline V gene are SGHRS and YFSETQ. The CDR3 DNA follows: TGCGCCAGCAGCTGGGGGGGACAGGGGATTTCCTACGAGCAGTACTTC. As protein: CASSWGGQGISYEQYF.

This sequence joins TRBV19 and TRBJ1-5, with TRBD1 matching over 9 bases. With V trimmed by 5 bases and J by 4 bases, 12 bases remained unmatched. CDR1 is LNHDA and CDR2 is SQIVND in the germline V gene (reference sequence). This CDR3 region has 17 residues. CDR3 in amino acids: CASSSPPGQGGNQPQHF. The CDR3 coding sequence is TGTGCCAGTAGTTCTCCCCCGGGACAGGGAGGGAATCAGCCCCAGCATTTT.

The rearrangement links TRBV6-1 to TRBJ1-1, with D unresolved. The CDR3 runs 11 residues. Trimming took 6 bases from V and 4 from J, leaving 6 bases between them. Per germline, CDR1 MNHNS and CDR2 SASEGT. DNA for the CDR3: TGTGCCAGCAGCGCGGCCACTGAAGCTTTCTTT. This translates into CASSAATEAFF.

The rearrangement links TRBV4-2 to TRBJ1-2; 10 bases line up with TRBD1. The length of the CDR3 is 13 residues. The ends lost 5 bases at V and 8 bases at J; junction bases unmatched: 5. CDR1 and CDR2 (germline): LGHNA, YNFKEQ. In DNA, the CDR3 is TGTGCCAGCAGCATCGGGACAGGGGAAGGCTACACCTTC. Protein: CASSIGTGEGYTF.

This clone was observed a single time. The rearrangement uses TRBV7-9 and TRBJ2-5; 12 nucleotides match TRBD2. The CDR3 contains 18 residues. The ends lost 1 base at V and 2 bases at J; junction bases unmatched: 8. Per germline, CDR1 SEHNR and CDR2 FQNEAQ (reference sequence). In DNA, the CDR3 is TGTGCCAGCAGCTTAGGACTAGCGGGAGTCTCCGGGCAAGAGACCCAGTACTTC. Translation gives CASSLGLAGVSGQETQYF.

The V call is TRBV27, the J call TRBJ2-1, with 8 bases matching TRBD2. The CDR3 extends over 16 amino acids. V was clipped by 8 bases and J by 10 bases; unmatched bases: 19. Germline V gene lookup returns CDR1 MNHEY and CDR2 SMNVEV (reference sequence). CDR3 in DNA: TGTGCCAGCGGACCCTATTATAGCGGGGCCCCAAGGGAGCAGTTCTTC. Residues: CASGPYYSGAPREQFF.

The CDR3 nucleotides read TGTGCCAGTAGTATCGGGCAGGCGGCTGGAAACACCATATATTTT. Its translation is CASSIGQAAGNTIYF. This rearrangement joins TRBV19 to TRBJ1-3; D not certain. The CDR3 extends over 15 amino acids. Germline assignment: CDR1 LNHDA and CDR2 SQIVND (reference sequence). The V and J ends lost 3 bases and 2 bases respectively, with 11 bases between them.

The CDR3 DNA reads TGTGCCAGCAGTTATATGGGCACTGAAGCTTTCTTT. It yields the protein CASSYMGTEAFF. The J gene is TRBJ1-1, the V gene TRBV6-5; D gene ambiguous. This CDR3 contains 12 residues. V lost 3 bases and J lost 4, with 6 bases in between. Germline-derived CDR1 and CDR2 are MNHEY and SVGAGI.

The chain uses TRBV5-4 and TRBJ2-3; tentative D call: TRBD2 (6 bases). Germline-derived CDR1 and CDR2 are SGHNT and YYREEE (reference sequence). V dropped 4 bases and J dropped 2 bases, with 14 bases sitting between them. This CDR3 is built from 15 residues. The CDR3 sequence is CASSPGTQNTDTQYF. CDR3 nucleotide sequence: TGTGCCAGCAGCCCAGGGACTCAAAACACAGATACGCAGTATTTT.

This sequence joins TRBV6-1 and TRBJ2-1; D possibly matches TRBD1 or TRBD2 (7 bases each). Germline loops: CDR1 MNHNS, CDR2 SASEGT. The CDR3 covers 13 residues. V dropped 5 bases and J dropped 5 bases, with 10 bases sitting between them. CDR3 protein: CASSSGGDNEQFF. CDR3 in DNA: TGTGCCAGCAGTTCAGGGGGGGACAATGAGCAGTTCTTC.

V gene TRBV6-1 combines with J gene TRBJ1-6; 9 nucleotides agree with TRBD1. Germline CDR1 is MNHNS and CDR2 is SASEGT. This CDR3 spans 15 amino acids. The J segment lost 7 bases and the V segment lost 8 bases, leaving 9 bases of the junction unmatched. CDR3 DNA: TGTGCCAGCGGATTCCGGGACAGGGTGAATTCACCCCTCCACTTT. Residues: CASGFRDRVNSPLHF.

This chain connects TRBV23-1 to TRBJ2-2; 7 nucleotides line up with TRBD1. TRBV23-1 is an ORF; its function is uncertain. Trimming took 4 bases from V and 0 from J; bases not matched to a gene: 14. The CDR3 runs to 19 residues. The CDR3 spells CASSPPKGAGTPNTGELFF. CDR3 nucleotide sequence: TGCGCCAGCAGTCCCCCAAAGGGGGCCGGGACGCCGAACACCGGGGAGCTGTTTTTT.

A word on this clone: The same CDR3 is also encoded by other DNA sequences in this sample. The chain uses TRBV9 and TRBJ2-7, with a possible D match to TRBD2 (6 bases). The V gene lost 3 bases and the J gene lost 2 bases, with 18 bases spanning the gap. The germline gives CDR1 SGDLS, CDR2 YYNGEE. The CDR3 is 16 residues long. CDR3 nucleotides: TGTGCCAGCAGCGCCCTCGGACTGGCGGGAACCTACGAGCAGTACTTC. It codes for CASSALGLAGTYEQYF.